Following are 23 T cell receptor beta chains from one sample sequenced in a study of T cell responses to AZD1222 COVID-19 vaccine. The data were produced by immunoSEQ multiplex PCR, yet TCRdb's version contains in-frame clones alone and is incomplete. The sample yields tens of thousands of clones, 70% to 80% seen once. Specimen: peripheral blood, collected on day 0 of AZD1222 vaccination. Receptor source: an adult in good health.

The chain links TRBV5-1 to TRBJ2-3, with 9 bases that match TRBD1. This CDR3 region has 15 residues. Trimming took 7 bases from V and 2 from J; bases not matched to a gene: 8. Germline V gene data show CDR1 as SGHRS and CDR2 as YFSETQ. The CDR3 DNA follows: TGCGCCAGCTCGATGGGGACAGGGATCACAGATACGCAGTATTTT. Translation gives CASSMGTGITDTQYF.

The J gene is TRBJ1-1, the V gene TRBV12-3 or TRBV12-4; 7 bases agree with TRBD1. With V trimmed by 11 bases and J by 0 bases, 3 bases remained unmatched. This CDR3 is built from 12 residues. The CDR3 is CASGGMNTEAFF. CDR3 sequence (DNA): TGTGCCTCAGGGGGGATGAACACTGAAGCTTTCTTT.

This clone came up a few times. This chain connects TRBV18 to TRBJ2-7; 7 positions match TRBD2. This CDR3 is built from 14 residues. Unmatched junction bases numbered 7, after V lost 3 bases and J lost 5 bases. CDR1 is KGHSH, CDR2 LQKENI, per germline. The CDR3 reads CASSPRQTSDEQYF. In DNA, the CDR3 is TGTGCCAGCTCACCTCGGCAAACTAGCGACGAGCAGTACTTC.

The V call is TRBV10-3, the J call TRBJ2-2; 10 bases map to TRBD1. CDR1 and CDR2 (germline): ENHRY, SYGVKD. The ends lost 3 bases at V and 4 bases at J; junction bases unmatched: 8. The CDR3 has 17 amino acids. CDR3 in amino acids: CAISEGDRGKFTGELFF. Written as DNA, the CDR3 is TGTGCCATCAGTGAAGGGGACAGGGGTAAATTCACCGGGGAGCTGTTTTTT.

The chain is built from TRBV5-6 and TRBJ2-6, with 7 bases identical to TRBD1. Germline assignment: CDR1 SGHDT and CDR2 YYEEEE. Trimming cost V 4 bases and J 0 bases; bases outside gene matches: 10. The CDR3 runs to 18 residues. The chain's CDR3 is CASSKLGTESSGANVLTF. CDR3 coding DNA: TGTGCCAGCAGCAAACTAGGGACAGAGAGCTCTGGGGCCAACGTCCTGACTTTC.

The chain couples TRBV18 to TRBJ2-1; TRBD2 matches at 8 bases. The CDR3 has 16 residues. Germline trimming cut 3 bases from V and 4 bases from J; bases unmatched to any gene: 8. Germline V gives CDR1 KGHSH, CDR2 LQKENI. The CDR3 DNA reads TGTGCCAGCTCACCGTCGGGAGGGGAAGGTTACAATGAGCAGTTCTTC. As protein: CASSPSGGEGYNEQFF.

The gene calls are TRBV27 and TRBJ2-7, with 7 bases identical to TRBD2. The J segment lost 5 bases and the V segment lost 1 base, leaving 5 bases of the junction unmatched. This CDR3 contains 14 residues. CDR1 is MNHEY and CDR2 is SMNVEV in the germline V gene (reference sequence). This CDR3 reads CASSLYLGGNEQYF. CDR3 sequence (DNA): TGTGCCAGCAGTTTATACTTGGGAGGGAACGAGCAGTACTTC.

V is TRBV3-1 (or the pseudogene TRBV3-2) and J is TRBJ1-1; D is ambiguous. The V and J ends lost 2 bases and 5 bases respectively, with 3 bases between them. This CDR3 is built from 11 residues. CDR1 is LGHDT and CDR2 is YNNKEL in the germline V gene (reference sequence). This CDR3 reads CASSQMTEAFF. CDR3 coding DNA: TGTGCCAGCAGCCAAATGACTGAAGCTTTCTTT.

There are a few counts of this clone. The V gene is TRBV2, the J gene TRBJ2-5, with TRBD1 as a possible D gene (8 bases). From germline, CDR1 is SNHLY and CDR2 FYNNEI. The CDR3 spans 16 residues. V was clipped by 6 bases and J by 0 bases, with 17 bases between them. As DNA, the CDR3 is TGTGCCAGCAGCGGGGGGACAGGAGATTACCAAGAGACCCAGTACTTC. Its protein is CASSGGTGDYQETQYF.

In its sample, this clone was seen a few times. The chain's CDR3 is CASSLGDGVLGEKLFF. For the CDR3, the DNA is TGCGCCAGCAGCTTGGGGGACGGTGTCCTTGGGGAAAAACTGTTTTTT. The chain combines TRBV5-1 with TRBJ1-4; possibly TRBD1 for D (5 bases). Trimming took 0 bases from V and 8 from J, leaving 17 bases between them. CDR1 is SGHRS, CDR2 YFSETQ, per germline. The CDR3 contains 16 residues.

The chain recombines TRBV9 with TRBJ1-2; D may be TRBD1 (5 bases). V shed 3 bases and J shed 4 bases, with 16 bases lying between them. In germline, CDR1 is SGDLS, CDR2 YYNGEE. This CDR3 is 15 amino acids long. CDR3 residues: CASSGGRDIGYGYTF. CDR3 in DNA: TGTGCCAGCAGCGGCGGCAGGGATATAGGCTATGGCTACACCTTC.

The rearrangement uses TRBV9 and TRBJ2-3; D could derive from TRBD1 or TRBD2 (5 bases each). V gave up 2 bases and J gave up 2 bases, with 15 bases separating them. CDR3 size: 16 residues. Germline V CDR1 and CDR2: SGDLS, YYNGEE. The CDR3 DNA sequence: TGTGCCAGCAGCGTGAGATCCGGGACCCCCACAGATACGCAGTATTTT. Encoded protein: CASSVRSGTPTDTQYF.

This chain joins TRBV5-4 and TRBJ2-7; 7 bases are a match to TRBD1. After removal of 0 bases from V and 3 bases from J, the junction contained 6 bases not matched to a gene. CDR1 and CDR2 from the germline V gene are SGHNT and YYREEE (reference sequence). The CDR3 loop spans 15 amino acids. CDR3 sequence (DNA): TGTGCCAGCAGCTTGGGAGGGGGCGAATACTACGAGCAGTACTTC. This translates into CASSLGGGEYYEQYF.

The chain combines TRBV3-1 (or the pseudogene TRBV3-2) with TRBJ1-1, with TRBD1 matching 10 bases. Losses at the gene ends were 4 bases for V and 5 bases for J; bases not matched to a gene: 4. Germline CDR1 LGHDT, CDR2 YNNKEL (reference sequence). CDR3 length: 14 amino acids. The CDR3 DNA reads TGTGCCAGCAGCCGATGGACAGGGGGAACTGAAGCTTTCTTT. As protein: CASSRWTGGTEAFF.

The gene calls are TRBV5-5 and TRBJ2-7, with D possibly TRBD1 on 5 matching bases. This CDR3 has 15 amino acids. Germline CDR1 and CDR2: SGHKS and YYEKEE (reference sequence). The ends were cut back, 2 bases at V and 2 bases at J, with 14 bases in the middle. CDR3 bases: TGTGCCAGCAGCTTAACCTTACAGGCTGCCTACGAGCAGTACTTC. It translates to CASSLTLQAAYEQYF.

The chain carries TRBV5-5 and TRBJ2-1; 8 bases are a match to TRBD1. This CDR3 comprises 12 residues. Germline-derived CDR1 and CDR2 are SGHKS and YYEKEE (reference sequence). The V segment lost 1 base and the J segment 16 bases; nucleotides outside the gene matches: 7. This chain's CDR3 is CASSLLAGTGFF. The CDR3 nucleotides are TGTGCCAGCAGCTTGCTGGCCGGGACAGGATTCTTC. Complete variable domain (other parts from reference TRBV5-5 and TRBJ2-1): DAGVTQSPTHLIKTRGQQVTLRCSPISGHKSVSWYQQVLGQGPQFIFQYYEKEERGRGNFPDRFSARQFPNYSSELNVNALLLGDSALYLCASSLLAGTGFFGPGTRLTVL.

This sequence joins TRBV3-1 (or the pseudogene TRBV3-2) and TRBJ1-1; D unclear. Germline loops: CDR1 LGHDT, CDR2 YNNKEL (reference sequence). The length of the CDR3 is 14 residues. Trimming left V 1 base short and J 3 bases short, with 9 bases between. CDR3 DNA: TGTGCCAGCAGCCAAGGCATCGGGCACACTGAAGCTTTCTTT. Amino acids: CASSQGIGHTEAFF.

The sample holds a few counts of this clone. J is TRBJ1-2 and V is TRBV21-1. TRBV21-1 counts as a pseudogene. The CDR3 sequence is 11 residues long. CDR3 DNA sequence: TGTGCCAGCAGGCCTAACTATGGCTACACCTTC. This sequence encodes CASRPNYGYTF.

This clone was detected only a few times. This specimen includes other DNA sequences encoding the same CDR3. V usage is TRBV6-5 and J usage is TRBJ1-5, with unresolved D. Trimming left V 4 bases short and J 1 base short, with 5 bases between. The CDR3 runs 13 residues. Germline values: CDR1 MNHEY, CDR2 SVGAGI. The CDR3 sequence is CASSLGSNQPQHF. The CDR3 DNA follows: TGTGCCAGCAGTTTGGGGAGCAATCAGCCCCAGCATTTT.

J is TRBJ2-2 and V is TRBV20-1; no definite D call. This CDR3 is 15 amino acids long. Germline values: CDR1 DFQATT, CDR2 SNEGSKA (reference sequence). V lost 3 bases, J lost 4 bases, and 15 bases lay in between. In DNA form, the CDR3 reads TGCAGTGCTAGTCCGGGTAATCCCTCCACCGGGGAGCTGTTTTTT. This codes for CSASPGNPSTGELFF.

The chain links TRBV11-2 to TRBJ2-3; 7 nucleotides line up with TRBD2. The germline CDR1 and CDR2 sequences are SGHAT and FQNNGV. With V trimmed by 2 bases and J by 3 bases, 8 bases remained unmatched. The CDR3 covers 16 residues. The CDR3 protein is CASSLRAGTSTDTQYF. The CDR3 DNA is TGTGCCAGCAGCTTACGAGCGGGAACAAGTACAGATACGCAGTATTTT.

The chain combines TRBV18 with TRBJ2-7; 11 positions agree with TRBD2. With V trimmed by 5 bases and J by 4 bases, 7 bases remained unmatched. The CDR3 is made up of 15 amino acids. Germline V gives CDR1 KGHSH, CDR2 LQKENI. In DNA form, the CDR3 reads TGTGCCAGCTCATATAGCGGGAGGGGCGGTTACGAGCAGTACTTC. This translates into CASSYSGRGGYEQYF.

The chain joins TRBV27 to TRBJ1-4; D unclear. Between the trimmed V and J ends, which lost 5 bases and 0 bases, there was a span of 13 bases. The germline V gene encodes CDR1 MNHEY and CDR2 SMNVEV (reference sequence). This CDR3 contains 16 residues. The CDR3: CASSHAHTATNEKLFF. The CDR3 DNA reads TGTGCCAGCAGTCACGCCCATACTGCAACTAATGAAAAACTGTTTTTT.